One TCR beta chain is described in this entry. Its cognate antigen is unknown. This record comes from a study of cytomegalovirus exposure and HLA in healthy donors. Overall study findings and caveats: Later genetic work tied a missense DCLRE1C variant to beta-chain V and J trimming. Follow-up analysis found HLA locus-dependent TCR association rates, highest for DRB1 and lowest for HLA-C.

PCR used 60 Vbeta primers and 13 Jbeta primers. Assay: immunoSEQ multiplex PCR; the TCRdb copy retains only in-frame clones and omits some. The sample records 160,000 or so clones, over 60% being singletons. This receptor was taken from a woman in her 30s in good health and CMV-seronegative. The sequenced sample consisted of PBMCs.

The CDR3 sequence is CASSQGLTGTYGYTF. CDR3 nucleotide sequence: TGTGCCAGCAGCCAGGGCCTGACAGGGACCTATGGCTACACCTTC. The chain has TRBV4-2 and TRBJ1-2; 7 bases fit TRBD1. With V trimmed by 3 bases and J by 4 bases, 8 bases remained unmatched. The CDR3 is made up of 15 amino acids. Per the germline V gene, CDR1 is LGHNA and CDR2 is YNFKEQ.